This T cell receptor beta chain came from a study of tissue T cells after allogeneic stem cell transplantation. Concerning this clone: Genes here carry mouse names. The read ends 1 residue before the CDR3 terminus; that terminus is restored from the germline J gene.

As for time point: mouse harvest day 14 after allogeneic transplant. Each mouse received 10^7 T-cell-depleted marrow cells plus 10^6 splenic CD5+ T cells by tail vein. B6 (H2b) cells into BALB/c (H2d) mice; tissues taken at day 7 or 14. Deletions cut 4 bases from V and 4 bases from J, with 10 bases between. The CDR3 contains 13 residues. CDR1 and CDR2 (germline): KGHPV, FQNQEV (reference sequence). The method was immunoSEQ multiplex PCR; TCRdb's version includes in-frame clones alone and lacks a portion of them. Of over 950 clones listed, approximately 44% were seen once; the top ten hold about 25%. The source of this sequence is a female BALB/c mouse given C57BL/6 T cells with graft-versus-host disease after an allogeneic hematopoietic cell transplant. The chain joins TRBV26 to TRBJ1-2; possibly TRBD1 for D (5 bases). Sequences were obtained from gut tissue. CDR3 DNA (partial): TGTGCCAGCAGTCCCAGGGAATCCTCCGACTACACC. This encodes CASSPRESSDYT. The full CDR3 sequence reads CASSPRESSDYTF.